Each of the 19 T cell receptor beta chains below was sequenced from the same sample in a study of cytomegalovirus exposure and HLA in healthy donors. The PCR ran on 60 Vbeta and 13 Jbeta primers. Method: immunoSEQ multiplex PCR; TCRdb's copy keeps in-frame clones and lacks some. The data hold about 170,000 clones, with around 80% observed a single time. Sequenced: PBMCs. These receptors were taken from a woman aged 50 to 60 in good health and CMV-seronegative.

This CDR3 is CASSVGGGIFSGGVDTQYF. The CDR3 coding sequence is TGTGCCAGCAGCGTGGGGGGTGGGATTTTTAGCGGGGGGGTCGATACGCAGTATTTT. V and J are TRBV9 and TRBJ2-3, with TRBD2 matching 11 bases. The germline CDR1 and CDR2 sequences are SGDLS and YYNGEE. After removal of 2 bases from V and 6 bases from J, the junction contained 17 bases not matched to a gene. This CDR3 has 19 amino acids.

The rearrangement joins TRBV5-5 to TRBJ2-2, with D unclear. CDR3 size: 16 residues. The germline gives CDR1 SGHKS, CDR2 YYEKEE (reference sequence). Trimming left V 1 base short and J 0 bases short, with 10 bases between. This CDR3 is CASSLLVSTNTGELFF. CDR3 DNA sequence: TGTGCCAGCAGCTTGTTGGTCAGTACGAACACCGGGGAGCTGTTTTTT.

The chain uses TRBV28 and TRBJ2-1, with TRBD2 matching 11 bases. The CDR3 has 15 amino acids. J lost 7 bases, V lost 6 bases, and 8 bases had no gene match. CDR1 is MDHEN and CDR2 is SYDVKM in the germline V gene. The CDR3 sequence: CASSLTSGGLNEQFF. CDR3 in DNA: TGTGCCAGCAGCCTAACTAGCGGGGGTTTAAATGAGCAGTTCTTC.

The CDR3 loop reads CASSALPGEIDTQYF. The CDR3, as DNA: TGTGCCAGCAGCGCGCTTCCCGGGGAGATAGATACGCAGTATTTT. The V and J genes are TRBV9 and TRBJ2-3; a possible D gene is TRBD2 (5 bases). The CDR3 consists of 15 residues. Trimming removed 3 bases at V and 5 bases at J, with 16 bases between. Germline V gene data show CDR1 as SGDLS and CDR2 as YYNGEE.

This clone occurred once. The rearrangement uses TRBV19 and TRBJ1-2; TRBD1 matches at 7 bases. V lost 9 bases to trimming and J lost 4 bases; unmatched junction nucleotides: 14. Germline CDR1 and CDR2: LNHDA and SQIVND (reference sequence). The CDR3 totals 15 residues. The CDR3 nucleotides read TGTGCCAGCCACACGACAGGGACCCGAATCTATGGCTACACCTTC. As protein: CASHTTGTRIYGYTF.

The chain is built from TRBV7-9 and TRBJ2-7; 8 bases are shared with TRBD1. The CDR3 has 16 residues. V dropped 1 base and J dropped 5; count of bases not matched to a gene: 10. In germline, CDR1 is SEHNR, CDR2 FQNEAQ (reference sequence). CDR3 DNA: TGTGCCAGCAGCTTAGTAGGGCAGGGGGCGTTCGACGAGCAGTACTTC. Protein product: CASSLVGQGAFDEQYF.

This rearrangement joins TRBV14 to TRBJ2-2; perhaps TRBD1 as D (6 bases). V shed 4 bases and J shed 2 bases, with 14 bases lying between them. This CDR3 spans 16 amino acids. Germline-derived CDR1 and CDR2 are SGHDN and FVKESK. The CDR3 sequence is CASSLRTGTNTGELFF. CDR3 bases: TGTGCCAGCAGCCTCCGTACAGGGACCAACACCGGGGAGCTGTTTTTT.

The rearrangement joins TRBV2 to TRBJ1-1; D gene ambiguous. There are 13 residues in the CDR3. V lost 9 bases to trimming and J lost 8 bases, with 19 bases between them. CDR1 is SNHLY and CDR2 is FYNNEI in the germline V gene. In DNA form, the CDR3 reads TGTGCCAGGGATCACATCCTAGGTGGCGAAGCTTTCTTT. It is translated as CARDHILGGEAFF.

V is TRBV5-6 and J is TRBJ2-2, with D possibly matching TRBD2 (6 bases). V lost 3 bases and J 7 bases, leaving 19 bases between the germline ends. This CDR3 is built from 16 residues. Germline V gene sequence: CDR1 SGHDT, CDR2 YYEEEE. This CDR3 is CASSWPPGRRGGELFF. DNA of the CDR3: TGTGCCAGCAGCTGGCCACCGGGTCGGCGGGGCGGGGAGCTGTTTTTT.

This clone was observed a single time. The V gene is TRBV9, the J gene TRBJ1-5; D gene unclear. Germline V lookup: CDR1 SGDLS, CDR2 YYNGEE. The CDR3 consists of 14 residues. Trimming took 0 bases from V and 2 from J, leaving 6 bases between them. The CDR3 sequence is CASSVGSGNQPQHF. CDR3 in DNA: TGTGCCAGCAGCGTAGGTTCGGGCAATCAGCCCCAGCATTTT. The variable domain in full, with the rest retrieved from reference TRBV9 and TRBJ1-5, is DSGVTQTPKHLITATGQRVTLRCSPRSGDLSVYWYQQSLDQGLQFLIQYYNGEERAKGNILERFSAQQFPDLHSELNLSSLELGDSALYFCASSVGSGNQPQHFGDGTRLSIL.

This clone was detected once. The chain uses TRBV7-2 and TRBJ2-5, with 7 bases fitting TRBD2. CDR1 SGHTA and CDR2 FQGNSA come from the germline V gene. CDR3 length: 13 residues. Trimming took 2 bases from V and 5 from J; bases not matched to a gene: 2. CDR3: CASSLSSGETQYF. The CDR3 coding sequence is TGTGCCAGCAGCTTAAGTAGCGGGGAGACCCAGTACTTC.

V and J are TRBV4-2 and TRBJ2-1; perhaps TRBD2 as D (5 bases). Germline CDR1 and CDR2: LGHNA and YNFKEQ. CDR3 length: 15 amino acids. Trimming cost V 1 base and J 7 bases, with 14 bases left between them. Here the CDR3 reads CASSQGFSSGNEQFF. CDR3 bases: TGTGCCAGCAGCCAAGGGTTCTCCTCGGGGAATGAGCAGTTCTTC.

V and J are TRBV29-1 and TRBJ1-1; TRBD1 aligns across 7 bases. This CDR3 comprises 14 residues. J lost 1 base, V lost 3 bases, and 5 bases had no gene match. Per the germline V gene, CDR1 is SQVTM and CDR2 is ANQGSEA. In nucleotides, the CDR3 is TGCAGCGTTGATTCGGACAGGAAGAACACTGAAGCTTTCTTT. This sequence encodes CSVDSDRKNTEAFF.

This rearrangement joins TRBV10-2 to TRBJ2-7, with 7 bases matching TRBD1. After removal of 6 bases from V and 5 bases from J, the junction contained 10 bases not matched to a gene. CDR1 and CDR2 (germline): WSHSY, SAAADI. The CDR3 runs 14 residues. CDR3 in amino acids: CASRRQGVLHEQYF. The CDR3 DNA follows: TGCGCCAGCAGGAGACAGGGAGTTCTCCACGAGCAGTACTTC.

This clone has more than one count but fewer than ten. This rearrangement joins TRBV18 to TRBJ1-1; no definite D call. The CDR3 has 14 residues. From germline, CDR1 is KGHSH and CDR2 LQKENI. The V gene lost 2 bases and the J gene lost 1 base, with 8 bases spanning the gap. CDR3 region: CASSPRQENTEAFF. The CDR3 region has the DNA TGTGCCAGCTCACCAAGGCAGGAGAACACTGAAGCTTTCTTT.

This chain joins TRBV6-5 and TRBJ1-2; 9 bases map to TRBD1. The CDR3 totals 11 residues. J gave up 6 bases and V 8 bases, and 1 base lay outside the gene matches. The germline V gene encodes CDR1 MNHEY and CDR2 SVGAGI. CDR3 region: CASRTGDGYTF. The DNA for the CDR3 is TGTGCCAGCCGGACAGGGGATGGCTACACCTTC.

The chain employs TRBV5-1 and TRBJ1-4; TRBD1 matches at 9 bases. Per the germline V gene, CDR1 is SGHRS and CDR2 is YFSETQ. The CDR3 is 15 residues long. The trim removed 0 bases at V and 6 bases at J, leaving 3 bases unmatched. In DNA form, the CDR3 reads TGCGCCAGCAGCTTGGGGGACAGGGTGGATGAAAAACTGTTTTTT. Residues: CASSLGDRVDEKLFF.

V gene TRBV7-9 combines with J gene TRBJ2-5; D remains unclear. The CDR3 length is 14 residues. Germline values: CDR1 SEHNR, CDR2 FQNEAQ (reference sequence). Trimming removed 1 base at V and 3 bases at J, with 9 bases between. Here the CDR3 reads CASSLGRGEETQYF. The CDR3 bases are TGTGCCAGCAGCTTAGGCCGAGGAGAAGAGACCCAGTACTTC.

Note on this clone: The junction differs from germline at one of its ends, possibly a read error. The chain uses TRBV28 and TRBJ1-2; TRBD1 aligns across 7 bases. CDR3 size: 11 residues. Germline V gene sequence: CDR1 MDHEN, CDR2 SYDVKM. As DNA, the CDR3 is TGTGCCAGCAAGATGGACAGGTCTTTCCTCTTC. This translates into CASKMDRSFLF.